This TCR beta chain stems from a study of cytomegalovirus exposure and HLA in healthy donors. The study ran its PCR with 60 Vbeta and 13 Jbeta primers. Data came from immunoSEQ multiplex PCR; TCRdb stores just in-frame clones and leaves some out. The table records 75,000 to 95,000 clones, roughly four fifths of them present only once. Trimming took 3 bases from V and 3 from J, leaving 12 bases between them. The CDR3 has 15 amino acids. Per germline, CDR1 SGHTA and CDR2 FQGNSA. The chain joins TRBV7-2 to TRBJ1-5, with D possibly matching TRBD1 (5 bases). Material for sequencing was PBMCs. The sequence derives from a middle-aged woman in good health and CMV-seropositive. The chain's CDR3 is CASSLTQGPNQPQHF. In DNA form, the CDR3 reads TGTGCCAGCAGCTTGACCCAGGGCCCCAATCAGCCCCAGCATTTT.